This T cell receptor (beta chain) was sequenced for a study of vaccination and CD4 T cells after COVID-19 (dated by TCRdb to between 2020 and 2023). Background on the whole study: Convalescent patients had a positive SARS-CoV-2 result on nasal swab PCR, and of these patients, nine had mild disease and one had severe disease. In control cultures, a CEFX viral epitope pool was used as positive control, an HIV-1 Nef peptide pool was used as negative control, or no peptide was added. In the convalescent cohort there were six males and four females, among whom were two Hispanic individuals, seven Caucasians, two Asians and one multiracial person. In 9 to 11 COVID-19 convalescent patients and several infection-naive healthy vaccine recipients, researchers compared the spike-specific CD4+ TCR repertoire from before mRNA vaccination with the repertoire from after. Two doses of either the Pfizer-BioNTech BNT162b2 vaccine (n=8) or the Moderna mRNA-1273 vaccine (n=2) were administered to participants. The time from the second vaccine dose to post-vaccine blood sampling had a median of roughly 79 days and ranged from 14 to 241 days. Culture stimuli were overlapping spike peptide pools from SARS-CoV-2 and from the common cold coronaviruses HCoV-NL63, HCoV-OC43 and HCoV-229E. Post-COVID blood samples were collected from convalescent patients a median of around 96 days after diagnosis, with a range of roughly 35 to 170 days.

Library prep was done by PCR. DNA from cultured CD4+ T cells was subjected to TCR sequencing with the Oncomine TCR Beta short-read assay at the Johns Hopkins FTIC core. Genomic DNA was extracted from the cultured CD4+ T cells with the QIAamp micro DNA kit. Oncomine TCR Beta libraries from cultured CD4+ T cells were pooled using unique dual indexes and sequenced on an Illumina iSeq 100. On the study's bioinformatics: Non-productive sequences were filtered out, and CDR3s that did not start with C, did not end with F or W, or were shorter than 7 amino acids were discarded. Antigen-specific clonotypes were identified using the MANAFEST web application through comparison of peptide-stimulated wells with reference and other culture wells. An FDR below 0.05, an odds ratio above 5, and a productive frequency above 0.1% in at least two of three replicate wells were required for clones to be considered positive. A clonotype was classed as cross-reactive if the clonotype showed significant expansion both in SARS-CoV-2 spike wells and in at least one common cold coronavirus spike condition. Levenshtein distances (stringdist) and unrooted phylogenetic trees (ape) in R version 3.6.1 were used to assess CDR3 homology. The public reads were reprocessed in TCRdb via fastp at Q25 and MiXCR, keeping in-frame beta chains. All rows with the same CDR3 protein become a single entry with the most common DNA and genes. What appears here as the V and J calls and clone size reflects TCRdb's work, not the paper's. The sample table holds roughly 7,900 distinct CDR3 sequences, of which about 21% were seen once. About a fifth of the sample is held by the ten biggest clonotypes.

Sequences MNHNS (CDR1) and SASEGT (CDR2) are obtained from the germline V gene. The CDR3 sequence holds 14 residues, the cysteine and phenylalanine included. Just CDR3 DNA is preserved here, 42 bases in frame from base 1. What the study reported, not specific to this receptor: Relatively few convalescent patients were included in the study, and early timepoints after natural infection were not analyzed. The median count of SARS-CoV-2-reactive clonotypes went up from 20 to 25 after infection to around 38 after vaccination, although the change was not significant. In convalescent patients, a median approximately 89% of post-vaccine SARS-CoV-2-reactive clones were detected only after vaccination, suggesting vaccine-specific priming. Nearly all vaccine-specific clones in convalescent patients (304 of 307) were mono-reactive for SARS-CoV-2 spike rather than cross-reactive with common cold coronaviruses.

In light of the paper, this sample's treatment or condition label describes: approximately nine-day PBMC culture with coronavirus spike peptide pools or control peptides (ViraFEST assay). To expand antigen-specific T cells with peptide pools and then pick out the expanded clonotypes through TCR sequencing, the study relied on the ViraFEST assay. The convalescent patients' positive SARS-CoV-2 PCR tests were from March to December 2020, which was before the Alpha, Beta and Delta variants emerged in the United States. Each well held 1.5 million to 2.5 million PBMCs cultured with 9 to 10 ug/ml peptide pools in IMDM containing around 4.5% human AB serum and roughly 9 IU/ml IL-2. On days 3 and 7, half of the culture medium was replaced with fresh IL-2-containing medium. CD4+ T cells were isolated after approximately ten days of culture through negative selection using the EasySep CD4+ T cell isolation kit. Ficoll-Paque Plus gradient centrifugation was used to isolate PBMCs from whole blood, and the isolated PBMCs were then either used fresh or cryopreserved at -140C. In general, triplicate wells were set up for every culture condition.

This clonotype was counted once. Its antigen target is currently unknown. This could be a read error, since a much larger clone is one nucleotide away. The sequenced sample was cultured CD4+ T cells from blood. The V gene is TRBV6-1 and the J gene is TRBJ1-5; a confident D gene designation cannot be given. The clonotype originates from a human donor with COVID-19. The sequence in DNA is TGTGTCAGCAGTGACGGGAATAGCAATCAGCCCCAGCATTTT. Its amino acids are CVSSDGNSNQPQHF.